These 24 T cell receptor beta chains were sequenced from one sample in a study of blood T cell repertoires in COVID-19. The table came from immunoSEQ multiplex PCR; TCRdb's copy has only in-frame clones and leaves some out. Here the sample spans a few hundred thousand clones, about 80% being singletons. Sequencing input: peripheral blood. The receptors come from a person aged 70 to 85 with COVID-19, enrolled during active disease.

This rearrangement joins TRBV6-5 to TRBJ1-4, with a possible D match to TRBD1 (5 bases). Looked up from germline, CDR1 is MNHEY and CDR2 is SVGAGI. CDR3 length: 15 amino acids. The ends were cut back, 6 bases at V and 8 bases at J, with 19 bases in the middle. Here the CDR3 DNA reads TGTGCCAGCAGAGGGGCGGGGGATTCGTCGGAAAAACTGTTTTTT. This codes for CASRGAGDSSEKLFF.

This sequence joins TRBV7-2 and TRBJ2-2, with D tentatively TRBD1 (6 bases). The CDR3 spans 16 residues. Germline CDR1 SGHTA, CDR2 FQGNSA. Trimming took 5 bases from V and 8 from J, leaving 21 bases between them. The CDR3 is CASSPDGDIKRGELFF. DNA for the CDR3: TGTGCCAGCAGCCCCGACGGGGACATTAAAAGAGGGGAGCTGTTTTTT.

The rearrangement links TRBV7-8 to TRBJ2-5, with 7 nucleotides matching TRBD1. The CDR3 has 14 residues. Losses at the gene ends were 8 bases for V and 1 base for J; bases not matched to a gene: 7. The germline V gene encodes CDR1 SGHVS and CDR2 FQNEAQ. CDR3 loop: CASLRRDSQETQYF. DNA for the CDR3: TGTGCCAGCTTACGACGGGACAGCCAAGAGACCCAGTACTTC.

A few counts support this clone. The sample carries other DNA sequences with the same CDR3. J is TRBJ2-7 and V is TRBV28, with D possibly matching TRBD2 (6 bases). In germline, CDR1 is MDHEN, CDR2 SYDVKM. The CDR3 runs to 11 residues. The V and J ends lost 10 bases and 6 bases respectively, with 13 bases between them. The CDR3 loop is CATRGTPEQYF. For the CDR3, the DNA is TGTGCCACCCGAGGGACTCCCGAGCAGTACTTC.

In this sample, this clone turned up a few times. J is TRBJ1-5 and V is TRBV5-1, with 10 nucleotides matching TRBD1. Per germline, CDR1 SGHRS and CDR2 YFSETQ. The J segment lost 2 bases and the V segment lost 1 base, leaving 18 bases of the junction unmatched. The CDR3 has 21 amino acids. The CDR3 DNA sequence: TGCGCCAGCAGCTTGAACGTTTCTCGAGGCGACAGGGGGCGAGGCAATCAGCCCCAGCATTTT. Amino acid sequence: CASSLNVSRGDRGRGNQPQHF. Full variable domain (missing parts from reference TRBV5-1 and TRBJ1-5): KAGVTQTPRYLIKTRGQQVTLSCSPISGHRSVSWYQQTPGQGLQFLFEYFSETQRNKGNFPGRFSGRQFSNSRSEMNVSTLELGDSALYLCASSLNVSRGDRGRGNQPQHFGDGTRLSIL.

The chain employs TRBV23-1 and TRBJ1-2, with 7 bases identical to TRBD1. TRBV23-1 is an ORF; its function is uncertain. The CDR3 spans 18 residues. V gave up 3 bases and J gave up 8 bases; unmatched junction bases: 21. The CDR3 region has the DNA TGCGCCAGCAGTCATCCCGCCGGGACGGTGAGAGGGGGCGAGGGCTACACCTTC. Its translation is CASSHPAGTVRGGEGYTF.

The V and J genes are TRBV7-9 and TRBJ2-1, with 11 bases identical to TRBD2. The CDR3 spans 16 residues. The ends lost 5 bases at V and 3 bases at J; junction bases unmatched: 6. Germline V gives CDR1 SEHNR, CDR2 FQNEAQ (reference sequence). The DNA of the CDR3 is TGTGCCAGCAGCCCGACTAGCGGGGTGAACTACAATGAGCAGTTCTTC. Translating gives CASSPTSGVNYNEQFF.

The chain links TRBV6-5 to TRBJ2-5; weak D call: TRBD2 (6 bases). The CDR3 consists of 12 residues. V lost 3 bases to trimming and J lost 5 bases, with 7 bases between them. Germline CDR1 MNHEY, CDR2 SVGAGI. The DNA for the CDR3 is TGTGCCAGCAGTTATCGGGGGGAGACCCAGTACTTC. This gives the protein CASSYRGETQYF.

There are a few counts of this clone. The chain joins TRBV19 to TRBJ2-6; no reliable D call. Germline CDR1 is LNHDA and CDR2 is SQIVND (reference sequence). V was clipped by 6 bases and J by 1 base, with 10 bases between them. The CDR3 consists of 15 residues. The CDR3 region is CASSPMRSGANVLTF. Written as DNA, the CDR3 is TGTGCCAGTAGCCCAATGAGATCTGGGGCCAACGTCCTGACTTTC.

For the CDR3, the DNA is TGTGCCAGTAGTATGCAGGGTTCTTCACCCCTCCACTTT. This codes for CASSMQGSSPLHF. The V and J genes are TRBV19 and TRBJ1-6, with TRBD1 as a possible D gene (5 bases). The V and J ends lost 3 bases and 9 bases respectively, with 9 bases between them. The germline V gene encodes CDR1 LNHDA and CDR2 SQIVND (reference sequence). The length of the CDR3 is 13 residues.

This clone was seen only a few times. The chain combines TRBV14 with TRBJ2-1, with TRBD2 matching over 11 bases. Germline trimming cut 0 bases from V and 8 bases from J; bases unmatched to any gene: 9. Germline CDR1 reads SGHDN; CDR2 reads FVKESK. The CDR3 loop spans 17 amino acids. Written as DNA, the CDR3 is TGTGCCAGCAGCCAAGATCCACTAGCGGGAGTTACGTATGAGCAGTTCTTC. Its translation: CASSQDPLAGVTYEQFF.

This sequence joins TRBV6-1 and TRBJ1-4; D uncertain. In germline, CDR1 is MNHNS, CDR2 SASEGT. The CDR3 spans 12 residues. V lost 8 bases and J 5 bases, leaving 9 bases between the germline ends. CDR3 protein: CASRRRNEKLFF. DNA of the CDR3: TGTGCCAGCCGTAGGAGAAATGAAAAACTGTTTTTT.

This rearrangement joins TRBV4-1 to TRBJ2-3; weak D call: TRBD2 (8 bases). The germline V gene has CDR1 MGHRA and CDR2 YSYEKL. The CDR3 is 20 amino acids. The germline V and J ends were trimmed by 0 bases and 2 bases, with 24 bases remaining between them. CDR3 residues: CASSQDREGAAGGLTDTQYF. CDR3 sequence (DNA): TGCGCCAGCAGCCAAGATAGGGAGGGGGCGGCGGGAGGCCTCACAGATACGCAGTATTTT.

V is TRBV19 and J is TRBJ2-7; TRBD2 might be the D (5 bases). CDR1 is LNHDA and CDR2 is SQIVND in the germline V gene (reference sequence). The CDR3 runs to 11 residues. V was shortened by 10 bases and J by 2 bases, with 9 bases between the two germline ends. CDR3 amino acids: CATLGTYEQYF. CDR3 sequence (DNA): TGTGCCACCCTCGGGACCTACGAGCAGTACTTC.

This sequence joins TRBV7-7 and TRBJ1-5, with 10 bases lining up with TRBD1. The V and J ends lost 5 bases and 4 bases, in that order; junction bases with no gene match: 5. This CDR3 has 15 residues. Germline V gives CDR1 SSHAT, CDR2 FNYEAQ (reference sequence). The CDR3 loop reads CASSPGDRGNQPQHF. CDR3 nucleotide sequence: TGTGCCAGCAGCCCGGGGGACAGGGGTAATCAGCCCCAGCATTTT.

On this clone itself: The identical CDR3 is also encoded by other nucleotide sequences in the sample. V is TRBV7-3 and J is TRBJ2-5, with a tentative D call TRBD2 (6 bases). V gave up 2 bases and J gave up 2 bases, with 9 bases separating them. Germline CDR1 is SGHTA and CDR2 is FQGTGA. This CDR3 has 14 amino acids. This chain's CDR3 is CASSLGGAQETQYF. In nucleotides, the CDR3 is TGTGCCAGCAGCTTAGGCGGGGCACAAGAGACCCAGTACTTC.

This clone was detected only a few times. The chain uses TRBV19 and TRBJ1-5; D unresolved. Trimming removed 3 bases from V and 7 bases from J, with 7 bases in between. CDR1 is LNHDA, CDR2 SQIVND, per germline (reference sequence). This CDR3 is 12 amino acids long. CDR3 sequence: CASSISFQPQHF. The CDR3 nucleotides are TGTGCCAGTAGTATTAGTTTCCAGCCCCAGCATTTT.

The CDR3 loop is CAWTDRAISYEQYF. For the CDR3, the DNA is TGTGCCTGGACCGACAGGGCGATATCCTACGAGCAGTACTTC. The chain has TRBV30 and TRBJ2-7; 7 bases are a match to TRBD1. Per the germline V gene, CDR1 is GTSNPN and CDR2 is SVGIG (reference sequence). The CDR3 has 14 residues. The ends lost 4 bases at V and 1 base at J; junction bases unmatched: 7.

V gene TRBV7-3 combines with J gene TRBJ2-3; TRBD2 agrees at 11 bases. Germline values: CDR1 SGHTA, CDR2 FQGTGA. Germline trimming cut 1 base from V and 1 base from J; bases unmatched to any gene: 1. The CDR3 contains 16 residues. The CDR3 DNA reads TGTGCCAGCAGCTTAATAGCGGGGGGGCGCACAGATACGCAGTATTTT. This translates into CASSLIAGGRTDTQYF.

The J gene is TRBJ1-6, the V gene TRBV7-6, with D unclear. This CDR3 is built from 15 residues. Germline values: CDR1 SGHVS, CDR2 FNYEAQ. The V and J ends lost 2 bases and 5 bases respectively, with 10 bases between them. The CDR3 reads CASSLSSGNNSPLHF. In DNA, the CDR3 is TGTGCCAGCAGCTTAAGTAGCGGGAATAATTCACCCCTCCACTTT.

The V and J genes are TRBV19 and TRBJ1-5; 9 nucleotides agree with TRBD1. V trimming: 5 bases; J trimming: 5 bases; junction bases outside the gene matches: 7. This CDR3 spans 15 amino acids. The germline gives CDR1 LNHDA, CDR2 SQIVND (reference sequence). DNA for the CDR3: TGTGCCAGTAGTCCCGGACAGGGGCGTCATCAGCCCCAGCATTTT. Residues: CASSPGQGRHQPQHF.

CDR3 coding DNA: TGTGCCAGCAGTTTAAGCGGCAGAGGTTATGGCTACACCTTC. It specifies CASSLSGRGYGYTF. The J gene is TRBJ1-2, the V gene TRBV27; D unclear. This CDR3 is 14 amino acids long. Trimming pared 2 bases from V and 5 bases from J, leaving 12 bases between. Germline V CDR1 and CDR2: MNHEY, SMNVEV (reference sequence).

The V and J genes are TRBV29-1 and TRBJ2-7; D might be TRBD1 (7 bases). The CDR3 is 14 amino acids. CDR1 SQVTM and CDR2 ANQGSEA come from the germline V gene. V was trimmed by 5 bases and J by 5 bases, leaving 19 bases between them. Here the CDR3 reads CSVQLTGAGNEQYF. In DNA form, the CDR3 reads TGCAGCGTTCAACTTACAGGGGCGGGGAACGAGCAGTACTTC.

This clone showed up just a few times. The chain uses TRBV29-1 and TRBJ1-1; 9 positions agree with TRBD1. CDR3 size: 13 residues. With V trimmed by 8 bases and J by 1 base, 5 bases remained unmatched. The V gene's germline CDR1 is SQVTM and CDR2 ANQGSEA. This CDR3 reads CSTETGGNTEAFF. CDR3 nucleotides: TGCAGCACAGAGACAGGGGGGAACACTGAAGCTTTCTTT.